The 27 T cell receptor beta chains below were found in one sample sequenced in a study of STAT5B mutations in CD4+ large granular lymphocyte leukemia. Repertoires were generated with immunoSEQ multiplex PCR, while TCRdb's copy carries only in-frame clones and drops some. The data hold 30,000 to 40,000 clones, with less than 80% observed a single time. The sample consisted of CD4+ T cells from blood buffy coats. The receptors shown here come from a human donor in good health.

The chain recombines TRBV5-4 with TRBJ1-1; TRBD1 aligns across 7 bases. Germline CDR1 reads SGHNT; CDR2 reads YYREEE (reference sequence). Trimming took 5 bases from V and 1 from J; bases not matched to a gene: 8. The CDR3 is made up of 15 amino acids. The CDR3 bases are TGTGCCAGCAGTCGGGACAGCTACGAGAACACTGAAGCTTTCTTT. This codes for CASSRDSYENTEAFF.

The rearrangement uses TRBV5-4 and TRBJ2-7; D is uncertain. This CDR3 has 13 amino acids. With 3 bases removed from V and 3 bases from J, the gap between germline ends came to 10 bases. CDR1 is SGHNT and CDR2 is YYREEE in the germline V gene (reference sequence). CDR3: CASSSPMNYEQYF. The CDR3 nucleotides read TGTGCCAGCAGCTCCCCGATGAACTACGAGCAGTACTTC.

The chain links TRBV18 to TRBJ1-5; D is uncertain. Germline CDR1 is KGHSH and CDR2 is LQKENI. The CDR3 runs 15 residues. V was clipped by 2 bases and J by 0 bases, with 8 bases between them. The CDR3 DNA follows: TGTGCCAGCTCACCAAGGAGATATAGCAATCAGCCCCAGCATTTT. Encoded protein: CASSPRRYSNQPQHF.

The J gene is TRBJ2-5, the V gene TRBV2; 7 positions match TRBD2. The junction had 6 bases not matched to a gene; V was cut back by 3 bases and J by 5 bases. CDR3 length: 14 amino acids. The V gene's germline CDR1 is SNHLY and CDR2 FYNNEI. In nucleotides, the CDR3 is TGTGCCAGCAGTGAGGCGGGGGTTGAGGAGACCCAGTACTTC. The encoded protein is CASSEAGVEETQYF.

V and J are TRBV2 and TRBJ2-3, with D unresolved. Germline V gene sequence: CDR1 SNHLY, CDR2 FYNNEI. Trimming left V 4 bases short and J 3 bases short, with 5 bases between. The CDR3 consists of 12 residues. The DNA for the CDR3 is TGTGCCAGCAGTGGCGGAACAGATACGCAGTATTTT. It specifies CASSGGTDTQYF.

The CDR3 DNA reads as TGTGCCAGCAGCTTAACCCCGACAGGGAACTATGGCTACACCTTC. Its protein product is CASSLTPTGNYGYTF. The chain couples TRBV7-2 to TRBJ1-2; 7 bases are shared with TRBD1. Germline V lookup: CDR1 SGHTA, CDR2 FQGNSA. The CDR3 sequence is 15 residues long. The ends lost 2 bases at V and 2 bases at J; junction bases unmatched: 5.

The CDR3 reads CASSPPGSNQPQHF. The CDR3 nucleotides read TGTGCCAGCAGCCCTCCGGGGAGCAATCAGCCCCAGCATTTT. The chain joins TRBV6-6 to TRBJ1-5; D unclear. Germline V gene sequence: CDR1 MNHNY, CDR2 SVGAGI (reference sequence). The CDR3 has 14 residues. Trimming cost V 6 bases and J 1 base, with 10 bases left between them.

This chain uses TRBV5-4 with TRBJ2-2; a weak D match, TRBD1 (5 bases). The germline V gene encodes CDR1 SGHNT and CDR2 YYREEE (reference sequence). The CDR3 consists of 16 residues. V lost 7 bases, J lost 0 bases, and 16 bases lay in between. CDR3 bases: TGTGCCAGCGTCCATGGGGCTAACGCGAACACCGGGGAGCTGTTTTTT. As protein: CASVHGANANTGELFF.

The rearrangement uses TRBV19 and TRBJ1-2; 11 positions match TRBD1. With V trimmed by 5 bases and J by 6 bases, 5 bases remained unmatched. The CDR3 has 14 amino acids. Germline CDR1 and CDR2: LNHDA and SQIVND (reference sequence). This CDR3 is CASSARTGGHGYTF. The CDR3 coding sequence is TGTGCCAGTAGTGCGCGGACAGGGGGCCATGGCTACACCTTC.

The CDR3 here is CASSLGGAGIDSPLHF. In nucleotides, the CDR3 is TGCGCCAGCAGCTTGGGGGGGGCAGGGATTGATTCACCCCTCCACTTT. The chain carries TRBV5-1 and TRBJ1-6; a possible D gene is TRBD1 (6 bases). CDR3 length: 16 amino acids. Between the trimmed V and J ends, which lost 0 bases and 8 bases, there was a span of 15 bases. The germline V gene encodes CDR1 SGHRS and CDR2 YFSETQ.

CDR3 DNA: TGTGCCTGGAATCACTATCTGGACGAGCAGTACTTC. This encodes CAWNHYLDEQYF. This chain uses TRBV30 with TRBJ2-7; no definite D call. V lost 4 bases, J lost 5 bases, and 12 bases lay in between. The CDR3 length is 12 residues. Germline CDR1 is GTSNPN and CDR2 is SVGIG (reference sequence). The whole variable domain, remainder taken from reference TRBV30 and TRBJ2-7, is SQTIHQWPATLVQPVGSPLSLECTVEGTSNPNLYWYRQAAGRGLQLLFYSVGIGQISSEVPQNLSASRPQDRQFILSSKKLLLSDSGFYLCAWNHYLDEQYFGPGTRLTVT.

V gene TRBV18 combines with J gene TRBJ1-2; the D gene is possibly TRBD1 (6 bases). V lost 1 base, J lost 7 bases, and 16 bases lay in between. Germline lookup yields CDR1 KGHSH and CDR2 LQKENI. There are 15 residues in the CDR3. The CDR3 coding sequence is TGTGCCAGCTCACCACGGCGGGGGGACAATGGTGGCTACACCTTC. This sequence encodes CASSPRRGDNGGYTF.

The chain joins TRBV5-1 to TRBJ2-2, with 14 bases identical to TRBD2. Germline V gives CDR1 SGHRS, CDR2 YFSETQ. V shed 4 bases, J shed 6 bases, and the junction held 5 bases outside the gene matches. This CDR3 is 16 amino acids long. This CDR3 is CASSPTSGGAPGELFF. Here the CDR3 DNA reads TGCGCCAGCAGCCCGACTAGCGGGGGGGCCCCCGGGGAGCTGTTTTTT.

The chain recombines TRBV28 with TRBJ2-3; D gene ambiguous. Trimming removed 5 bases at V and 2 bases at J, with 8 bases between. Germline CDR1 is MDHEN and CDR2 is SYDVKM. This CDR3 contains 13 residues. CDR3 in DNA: TGTGCCAGCAGTCTTAGACACACAGATACGCAGTATTTT. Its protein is CASSLRHTDTQYF.

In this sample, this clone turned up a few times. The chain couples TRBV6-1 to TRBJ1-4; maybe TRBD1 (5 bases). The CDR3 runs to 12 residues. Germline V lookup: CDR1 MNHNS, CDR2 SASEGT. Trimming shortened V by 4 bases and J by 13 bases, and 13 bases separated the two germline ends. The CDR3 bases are TGTGCCAGCAGTGGAATGAGGGGAGGACTGTTTTTT. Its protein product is CASSGMRGGLFF.

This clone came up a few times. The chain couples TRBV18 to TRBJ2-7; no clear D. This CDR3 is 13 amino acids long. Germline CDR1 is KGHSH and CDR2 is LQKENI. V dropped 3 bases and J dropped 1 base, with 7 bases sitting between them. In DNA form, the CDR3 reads TGTGCCAGCTCACCCCCTGAATCCTACGAGCAGTACTTC. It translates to CASSPPESYEQYF.

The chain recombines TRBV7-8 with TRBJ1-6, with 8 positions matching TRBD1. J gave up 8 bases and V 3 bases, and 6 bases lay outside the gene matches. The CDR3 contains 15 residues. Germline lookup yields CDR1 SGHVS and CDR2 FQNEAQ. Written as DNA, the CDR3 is TGTGCCAGCAGCTTCAACAGGGGGAGGGATTCACCCCTCCACTTT. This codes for CASSFNRGRDSPLHF.

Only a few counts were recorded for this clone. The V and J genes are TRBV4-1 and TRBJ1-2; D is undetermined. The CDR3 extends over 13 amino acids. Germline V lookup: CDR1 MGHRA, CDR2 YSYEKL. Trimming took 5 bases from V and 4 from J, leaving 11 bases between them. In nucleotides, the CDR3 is TGCGCCAGCAGCATAACCCATATCTATGGCTACACCTTC. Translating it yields CASSITHIYGYTF.

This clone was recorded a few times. CDR3 protein: CASSLGSSGTNEKLFF. For the CDR3, the DNA is TGTGCCAGCAGCTTAGGCTCGTCGGGTACAAATGAAAAACTGTTTTTT. V gene TRBV7-2 combines with J gene TRBJ1-4, with D unclear. V lost 1 base to trimming and J lost 5 bases, with 14 bases between them. The CDR3 is made up of 16 amino acids. Germline V gives CDR1 SGHTA, CDR2 FQGNSA.

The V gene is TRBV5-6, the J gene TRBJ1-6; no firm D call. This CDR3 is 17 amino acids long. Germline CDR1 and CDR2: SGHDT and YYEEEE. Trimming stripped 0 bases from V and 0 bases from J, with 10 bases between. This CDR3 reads CASSLEAASSYNSPLHF. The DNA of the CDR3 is TGTGCCAGCAGCTTGGAGGCCGCGAGCTCCTATAATTCACCCCTCCACTTT.

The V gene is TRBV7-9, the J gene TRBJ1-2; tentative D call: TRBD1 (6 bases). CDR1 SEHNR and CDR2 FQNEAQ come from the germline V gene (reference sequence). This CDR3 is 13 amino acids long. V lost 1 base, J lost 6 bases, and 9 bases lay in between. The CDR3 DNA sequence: TGTGCCAGCAGCTTAGGGGGGCTGGATGGCTACACCTTC. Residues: CASSLGGLDGYTF.

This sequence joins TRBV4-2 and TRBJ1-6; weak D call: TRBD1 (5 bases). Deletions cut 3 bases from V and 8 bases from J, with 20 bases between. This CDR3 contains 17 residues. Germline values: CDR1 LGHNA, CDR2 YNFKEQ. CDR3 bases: TGTGCCAGCAGCCACCGAGGGGAGGCGACCTGGGATTCACCCCTCCACTTT. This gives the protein CASSHRGEATWDSPLHF.

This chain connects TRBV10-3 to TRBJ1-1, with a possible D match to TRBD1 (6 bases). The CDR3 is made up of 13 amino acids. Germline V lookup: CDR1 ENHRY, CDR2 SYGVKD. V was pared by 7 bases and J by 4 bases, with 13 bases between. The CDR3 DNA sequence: TGTGCCATCATCCGGGAGGGGGGCACTGAAGCTTTCTTT. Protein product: CAIIREGGTEAFF.

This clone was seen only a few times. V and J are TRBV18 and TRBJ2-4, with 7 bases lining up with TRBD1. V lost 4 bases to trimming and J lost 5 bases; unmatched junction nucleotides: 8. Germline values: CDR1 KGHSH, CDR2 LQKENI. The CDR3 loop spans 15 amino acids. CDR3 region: CASSLSTGLQNIQYF. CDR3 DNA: TGTGCCAGCTCACTCTCGACAGGGTTGCAAAACATTCAGTACTTC.

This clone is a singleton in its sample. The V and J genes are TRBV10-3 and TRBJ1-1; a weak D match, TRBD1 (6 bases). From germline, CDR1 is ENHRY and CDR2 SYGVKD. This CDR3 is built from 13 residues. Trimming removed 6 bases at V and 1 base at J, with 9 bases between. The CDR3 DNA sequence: TGTGCCATCAGACAGGGCTCGAACACTGAAGCTTTCTTT. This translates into CAIRQGSNTEAFF.

This chain's CDR3 is CASHSWGAGQSPLHF. CDR3 coding DNA: TGTGCCAGCCACAGCTGGGGCGCGGGGCAATCACCCCTCCACTTT. The chain is built from TRBV2 and TRBJ1-6; possible D gene TRBD1, 5 bases. V was pared by 8 bases and J by 10 bases, with 21 bases between. The CDR3 is 15 residues long. Germline values: CDR1 SNHLY, CDR2 FYNNEI.

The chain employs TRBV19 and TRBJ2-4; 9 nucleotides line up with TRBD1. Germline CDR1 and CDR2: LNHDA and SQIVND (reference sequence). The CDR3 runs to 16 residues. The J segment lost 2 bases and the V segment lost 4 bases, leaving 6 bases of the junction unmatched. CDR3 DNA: TGTGCCAGTAGTAGGGACAGGGCCCCAACCAAAAACATTCAGTACTTC. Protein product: CASSRDRAPTKNIQYF. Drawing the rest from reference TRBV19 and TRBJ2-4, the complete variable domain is DGGITQSPKYLFRKEGQNVTLSCEQNLNHDAMYWYRQDPGQGLRLIYYSQIVNDFQKGDIAEGYSVSREKKESFPLTVTSAQKNPTAFYLCASSRDRAPTKNIQYFGAGTRLSVL.